The rows below give T cell receptor beta chains drawn from one sample of a study of T cell responses to AZD1222 COVID-19 vaccine. Sequenced by immunoSEQ multiplex PCR; TCRdb stores in-frame clones only, minus some. The repertoire consists of roughly 200,000 clones, with over 85% occurring once and the leading ten covering approximately 0.98%. Specimen: peripheral blood, collected 28 days after the second dose of the MenACWY control vaccine. The source is an adult who received the MenACWY meningococcal vaccine as a control. CDR3s include the opening cysteine and the closing phenylalanine or tryptophan. A D gene is named only where the DNA matches it firmly. The size of a clone is reported for some rows only, either as once, few or many, or as a class for expanded clones.

clone size,V gene,D gene,J gene,CDR3 DNA,CDR3 protein
.,TRBV18,.,TRBJ1-3,TGTGCCAGCTCGTCTATTACGGAGGCATTTGGCATATATTTT,CASSSITEAFGIYF
.,TRBV30,TRBD1,TRBJ2-7,TGTGCCTGGAGGGCGACAGGGTGGGCCTACGAGCAGTACTTC,CAWRATGWAYEQYF
.,TRBV7-7,.,TRBJ2-1,TGTGCCAGCAGCTTAGAGCAGGGCTATGAGCAGTTCTTC,CASSLEQGYEQFF
.,TRBV27,.,TRBJ1-6,TGTGCCAGCAGTTTATCGGGACAAGTTAATTCACCCCTCCACTTT,CASSLSGQVNSPLHF
.,TRBV6-5,.,TRBJ1-5,TGTGCCAGCAGTTACGACAGTTACAATCAGCCCCAGCATTTT,CASSYDSYNQPQHF
.,TRBV5-1,.,TRBJ2-1,TGCGCCAGCAGTTTAAGTAGCGCTTACTCCTACAATGAGCAGTTCTTC,CASSLSSAYSYNEQFF
.,TRBV11-2,.,TRBJ1-1,TGTGCCAGCAGCGAGGGGGTGAACACTGAAGCTTTCTTT,CASSEGVNTEAFF
once,TRBV6-5,TRBD1,TRBJ1-4,TGTGCCAGCAGTTACGACAGGGGGCTTGAAAAACTGTTTTTT,CASSYDRGLEKLFF
once,TRBV28,.,TRBJ1-1,TGTGCCAGCAGTTTAGTCAGGGGATGGGCTTTCTTT,CASSLVRGWAFF
.,TRBV9,TRBD1,TRBJ1-4,TGTGCCAGCAGCCGGACAGGGGCCACAACTAATGAAAAACTGTTTTTT,CASSRTGATTNEKLFF
.,TRBV28,TRBD1,TRBJ2-1,TGTGCCAGCAGGTCCGGGACAGGGGCTACTGAGCAGTTCTTC,CASRSGTGATEQFF
.,TRBV7-9,TRBD1,TRBJ2-7,TGTGCCAGCAGCTTAGCTAAGACAGGGGCACACGAGCAGTACTTC,CASSLAKTGAHEQYF
.,TRBV29-1,.,TRBJ1-1,TGCAGCGCCGAGGGAGGCGGAGCTTTCTTT,CSAEGGGAFF
.,TRBV19,TRBD1,TRBJ1-3,TGTGCCAGTATCGAACAGGGGACCCTTGGAAACACCATATATTTT,CASIEQGTLGNTIYF
.,TRBV11-1,TRBD1,TRBJ2-7,TGTGCCAGCAGGGAAACCGGGACAGGGAGCTCCTACGAGCAGTACTTC,CASRETGTGSSYEQYF
once,TRBV12-3/TRBV12-4,.,TRBJ1-5,TGTGCCAGCAGTTTTCAGGGACCCGTGACCCAGCATTTT,CASSFQGPVTQHF
few,TRBV7-8,.,TRBJ1-2,TGTGCCAGCAGCTTAGGAGGCGGGTTGAACTATGGCTACACCTTC,CASSLGGGLNYGYTF
.,TRBV7-2,.,TRBJ1-4,TGTGCCAGCAGCTTATTCAGCCCACCAGAAAAACTGTTTTTT,CASSLFSPPEKLFF
.,TRBV6-5,.,TRBJ1-5,TGTGCCAGCAGTTCACTACAGGGAGGGGGCAATCAGCCCCAGCATTTT,CASSSLQGGGNQPQHF
.,TRBV5-4,.,TRBJ2-3,TGTGCCATCCGACCAGAGGGGGGCTGGACAGATACGCAGTATTTT,CAIRPEGGWTDTQYF
.,TRBV7-9,.,TRBJ1-5,TGTGCCAGCAGCTGGGGAGATCAGCCCCAGCATTTT,CASSWGDQPQHF
.,TRBV19,TRBD2,TRBJ2-3,TGTGCCAGTCGGGACCTACTAGCGGGGGCCCTCACAGATACGCAGTATTTT,CASRDLLAGALTDTQYF
.,TRBV29-1,TRBD2,TRBJ2-5,TGCAGCGTTGAAGGACTAGCGGGGATAGGGACCCAGTACTTC,CSVEGLAGIGTQYF
.,TRBV6-5,TRBD1,TRBJ2-7,TGTGCCAGCAGCAAGACAGGGGTATGGAACGAGCAGTACTTC,CASSKTGVWNEQYF
.,TRBV30,.,TRBJ1-1,TGTGCCTGTTCGACGCTCCCCACTGAAGCTTTCTTT,CACSTLPTEAFF
.,TRBV4-3,TRBD1,TRBJ1-2,TGCGCCAGCAGCCCGGGACAGGGGACGGGCTACACCTTC,CASSPGQGTGYTF
.,TRBV7-6,TRBD1,TRBJ1-3,TGTGCCAGCAGCTTAGAACCAGGGGGCGCAGCTGGAAACACCATATATTTT,CASSLEPGGAAGNTIYF
few,TRBV20-1,TRBD2,TRBJ2-1,TGCAGCGGACTAGACTACAATGAGCAGTTCTTC,CSGLDYNEQFF
.,TRBV10-3,.,TRBJ1-2,TGTGCCATCAGTGAGCTCAGCTTGGGATATGGCTACACCTTC,CAISELSLGYGYTF
.,TRBV6-2/TRBV6-3,.,TRBJ1-5,TGTGCCAGCAGTTACCTGGGGACGATCAATAGCAATCAGCCCCAGCATTTT,CASSYLGTINSNQPQHF
.,TRBV9,TRBD2,TRBJ2-1,TGTGCCAGCAGCTCTTTAGTGCGGGGGACTGAGCAGTTCTTC,CASSSLVRGTEQFF
.,TRBV19,.,TRBJ1-2,TGTGCCTCCCTCGGCGGGGGCGTAGGTGGCTACACCTTC,CASLGGGVGGYTF
.,TRBV9,.,TRBJ2-4,TGTGCCAGCAGCTTTCTGGAGGGGCGGGAAAACATTCAGTACTTC,CASSFLEGRENIQYF
.,TRBV5-5,TRBD2,TRBJ2-3,TGTGCCAGCAGCTCCTTAGCGGGGGGCCTTAGCACAGATACGCAGTATTTT,CASSSLAGGLSTDTQYF
.,TRBV28,.,TRBJ2-3,TGTGCCAGCAGTTTAGCAGGGGGGGGGAGCACAGATACGCAGTATTTT,CASSLAGGGSTDTQYF
.,TRBV5-1,TRBD2,TRBJ2-3,TGCGCCAGCAGCCCACTTAGCGGGGGGGATACGCAGTATTTT,CASSPLSGGDTQYF
.,TRBV6-5,TRBD1,TRBJ1-2,TGTGCCAGCACCGAAGACGGGACAGGGGTCGGAGGCTACACCTTC,CASTEDGTGVGGYTF
once,TRBV7-9,.,TRBJ1-6,TGTGCCAGCAGAGCACAGGGTAACACACCCCTCCACTTT,CASRAQGNTPLHF
once,TRBV14,.,TRBJ1-6,TGTGCCAGCAGCCAACCCGGGTTTTCACCCCTCCACTTT,CASSQPGFSPLHF
.,TRBV19,.,TRBJ2-5,TGTGCCAGTAATATCCGGGCAGACCAAGAGACCCAGTACTTC,CASNIRADQETQYF